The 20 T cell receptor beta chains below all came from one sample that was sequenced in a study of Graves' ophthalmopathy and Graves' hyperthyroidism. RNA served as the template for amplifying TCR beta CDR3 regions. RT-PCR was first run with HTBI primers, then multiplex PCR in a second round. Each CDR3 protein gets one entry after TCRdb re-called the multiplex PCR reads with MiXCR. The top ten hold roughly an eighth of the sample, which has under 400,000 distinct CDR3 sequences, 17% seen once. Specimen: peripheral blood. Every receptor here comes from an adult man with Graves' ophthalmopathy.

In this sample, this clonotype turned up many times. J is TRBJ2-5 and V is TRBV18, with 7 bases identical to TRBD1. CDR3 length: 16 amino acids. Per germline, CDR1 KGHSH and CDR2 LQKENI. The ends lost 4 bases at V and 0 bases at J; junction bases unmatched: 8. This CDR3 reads CASSHSPTGNQETQYF. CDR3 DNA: TGTGCCAGCTCACATTCGCCGACAGGGAACCAAGAGACCCAGTACTTC.

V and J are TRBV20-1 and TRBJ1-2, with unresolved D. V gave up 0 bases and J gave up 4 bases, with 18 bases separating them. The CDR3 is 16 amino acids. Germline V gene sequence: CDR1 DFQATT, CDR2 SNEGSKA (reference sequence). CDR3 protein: CSARDLSIGFFYGYTF. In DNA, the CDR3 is TGCAGTGCTAGAGATTTGTCGATAGGATTCTTCTATGGCTACACCTTC.

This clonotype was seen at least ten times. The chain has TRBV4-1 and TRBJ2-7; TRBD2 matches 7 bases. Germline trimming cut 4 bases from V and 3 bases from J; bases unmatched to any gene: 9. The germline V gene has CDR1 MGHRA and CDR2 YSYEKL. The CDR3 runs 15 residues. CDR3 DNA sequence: TGCGCCAGCAGCCTTACCTCGAGCGGGAACTACGAGCAGTACTTC. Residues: CASSLTSSGNYEQYF.

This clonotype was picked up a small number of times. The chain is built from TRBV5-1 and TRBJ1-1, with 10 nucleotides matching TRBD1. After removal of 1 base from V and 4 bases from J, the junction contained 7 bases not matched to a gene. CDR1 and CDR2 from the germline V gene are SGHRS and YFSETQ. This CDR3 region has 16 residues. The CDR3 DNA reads TGCGCCAGCAGCTTGCCCCCGAGACAGGGGGCCACTGAAGCTTTCTTT. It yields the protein CASSLPPRQGATEAFF. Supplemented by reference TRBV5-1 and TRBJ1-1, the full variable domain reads KAGVTQTPRYLIKTRGQQVTLSCSPISGHRSVSWYQQTPGQGLQFLFEYFSETQRNKGNFPGRFSGRQFSNSRSEMNVSTLELGDSALYLCASSLPPRQGATEAFFGQGTRLTVV.

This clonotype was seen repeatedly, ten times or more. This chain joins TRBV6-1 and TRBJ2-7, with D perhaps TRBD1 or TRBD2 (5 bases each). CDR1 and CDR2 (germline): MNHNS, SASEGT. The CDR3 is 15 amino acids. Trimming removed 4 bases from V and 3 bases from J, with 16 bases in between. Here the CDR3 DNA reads TGTGCCAGCAGTGTGGGCTCGGGACGGAACTACGAGCAGTACTTC. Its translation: CASSVGSGRNYEQYF.

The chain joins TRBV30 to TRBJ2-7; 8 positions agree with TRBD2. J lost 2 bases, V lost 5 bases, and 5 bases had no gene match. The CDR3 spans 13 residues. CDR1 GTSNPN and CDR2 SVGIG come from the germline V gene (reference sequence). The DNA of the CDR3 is TGTGCCTGGGAACTAGCGGTAACCTACGAGCAGTACTTC. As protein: CAWELAVTYEQYF.

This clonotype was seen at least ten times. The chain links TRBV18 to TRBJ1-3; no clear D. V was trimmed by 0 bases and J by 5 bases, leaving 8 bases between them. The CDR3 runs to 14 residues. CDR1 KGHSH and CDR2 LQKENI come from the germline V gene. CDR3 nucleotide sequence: TGTGCCAGCTCACCACCTCAAAATCGAAACACCATATATTTT. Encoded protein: CASSPPQNRNTIYF.

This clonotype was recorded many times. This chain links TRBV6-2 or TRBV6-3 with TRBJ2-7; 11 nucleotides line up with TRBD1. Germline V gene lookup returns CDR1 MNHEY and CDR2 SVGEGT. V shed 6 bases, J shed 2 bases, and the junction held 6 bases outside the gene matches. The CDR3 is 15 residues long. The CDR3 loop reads CASSPWGQGAYEQYF. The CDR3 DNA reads TGTGCCAGCAGCCCTTGGGGACAGGGGGCCTACGAGCAGTACTTC.

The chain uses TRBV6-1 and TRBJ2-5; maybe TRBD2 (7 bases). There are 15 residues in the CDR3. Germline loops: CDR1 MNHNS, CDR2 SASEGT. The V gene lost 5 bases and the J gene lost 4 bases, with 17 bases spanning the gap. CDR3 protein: CASSQTWEGGETQYF. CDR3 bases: TGTGCCAGCAGTCAGACCTGGGAGGGGGGAGAGACCCAGTACTTC.

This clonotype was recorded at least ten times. The CDR3 region is CSARFGTQETQYF. CDR3 in DNA: TGCAGTGCTAGATTCGGGACTCAAGAGACCCAGTACTTC. The V gene is TRBV20-1, the J gene TRBJ2-5; possible D gene TRBD2, 6 bases. Trimming left V 2 bases short and J 2 bases short, with 9 bases between. The V gene's germline CDR1 is DFQATT and CDR2 SNEGSKA (reference sequence). CDR3 size: 13 residues.

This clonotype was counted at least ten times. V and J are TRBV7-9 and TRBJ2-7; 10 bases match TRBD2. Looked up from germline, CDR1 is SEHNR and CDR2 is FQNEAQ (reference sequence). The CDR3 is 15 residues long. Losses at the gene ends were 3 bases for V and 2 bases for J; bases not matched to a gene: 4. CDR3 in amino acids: CASSFEAGGAYEQYF. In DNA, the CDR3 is TGTGCCAGCAGCTTCGAAGCGGGAGGGGCCTACGAGCAGTACTTC.

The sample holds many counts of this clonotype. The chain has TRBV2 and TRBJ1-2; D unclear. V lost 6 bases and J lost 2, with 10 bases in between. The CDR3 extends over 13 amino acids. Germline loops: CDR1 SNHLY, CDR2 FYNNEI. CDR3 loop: CASRETENYGYTF. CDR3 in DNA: TGTGCCAGCAGAGAGACTGAGAACTATGGCTACACCTTC.

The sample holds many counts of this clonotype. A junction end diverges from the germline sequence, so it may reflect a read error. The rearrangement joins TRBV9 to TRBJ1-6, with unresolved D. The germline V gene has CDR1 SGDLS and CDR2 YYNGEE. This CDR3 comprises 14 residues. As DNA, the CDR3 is TGTGCCGGCAGCTCGGACGGGGTTTATTCACCCCTCCACTTT. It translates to CAGSSDGVYSPLHF.

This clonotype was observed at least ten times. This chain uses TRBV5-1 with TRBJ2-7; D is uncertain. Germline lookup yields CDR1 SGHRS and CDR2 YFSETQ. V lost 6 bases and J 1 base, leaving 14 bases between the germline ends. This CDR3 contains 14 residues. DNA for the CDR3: TGCGCCAGCACCGCGGTTGGTGGATCCTACGAGCAGTACTTC. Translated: CASTAVGGSYEQYF. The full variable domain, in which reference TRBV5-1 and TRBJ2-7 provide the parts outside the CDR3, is KAGVTQTPRYLIKTRGQQVTLSCSPISGHRSVSWYQQTPGQGLQFLFEYFSETQRNKGNFPGRFSGRQFSNSRSEMNVSTLELGDSALYLCASTAVGGSYEQYFGPGTRLTVT.

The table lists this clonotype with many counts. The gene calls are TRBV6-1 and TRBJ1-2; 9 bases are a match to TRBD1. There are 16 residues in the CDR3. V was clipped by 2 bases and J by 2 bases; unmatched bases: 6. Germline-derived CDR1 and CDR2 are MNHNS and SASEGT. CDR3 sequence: CASSELQGARNYGYTF. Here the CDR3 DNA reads TGTGCCAGCAGTGAACTACAGGGGGCGCGGAACTATGGCTACACCTTC.

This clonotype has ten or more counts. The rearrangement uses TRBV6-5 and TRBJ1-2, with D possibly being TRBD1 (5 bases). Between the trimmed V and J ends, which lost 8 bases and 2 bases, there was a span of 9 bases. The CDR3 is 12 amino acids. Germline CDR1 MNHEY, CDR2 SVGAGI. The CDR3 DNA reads TGTGCCAGCCTATCAGGGAACTATGGCTACACCTTC. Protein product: CASLSGNYGYTF.

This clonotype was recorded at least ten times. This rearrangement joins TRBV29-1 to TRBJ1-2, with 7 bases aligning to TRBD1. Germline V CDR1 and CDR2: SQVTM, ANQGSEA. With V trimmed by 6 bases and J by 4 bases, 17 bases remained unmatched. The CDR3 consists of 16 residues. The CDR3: CSVLLTKQGFGYGYTF. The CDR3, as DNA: TGCAGCGTCCTGTTGACGAAACAGGGGTTCGGCTATGGCTACACCTTC.

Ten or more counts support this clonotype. The CDR3 DNA reads TGTGCCACAGTAGGAGGGAATTACGAGCAGTACTTC. This encodes CATVGGNYEQYF. The rearrangement links TRBV19 to TRBJ2-7; tentative D call: TRBD2 (6 bases). This CDR3 has 12 amino acids. Germline V CDR1 and CDR2: LNHDA, SQIVND (reference sequence). V dropped 10 bases and J dropped 4 bases, with 14 bases sitting between them.

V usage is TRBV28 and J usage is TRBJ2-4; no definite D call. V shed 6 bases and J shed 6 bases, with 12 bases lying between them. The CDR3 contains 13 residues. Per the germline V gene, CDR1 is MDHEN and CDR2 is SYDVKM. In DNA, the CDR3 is TGTGCCAGCAGAGCTTTACTAATAAACATTCAGTACTTC. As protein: CASRALLINIQYF.

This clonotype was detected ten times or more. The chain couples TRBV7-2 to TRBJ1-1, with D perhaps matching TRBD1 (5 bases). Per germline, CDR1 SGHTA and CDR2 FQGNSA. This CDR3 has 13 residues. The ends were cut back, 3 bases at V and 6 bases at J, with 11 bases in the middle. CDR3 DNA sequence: TGTGCCAGCAGCTTTCGGGGCGCAGCTGAAGCTTTCTTT. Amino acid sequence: CASSFRGAAEAFF.